This T cell receptor beta chain was documented in a study of a mutant IDH1 vaccine in newly diagnosed glioma. Whole-study context: Once 4-6 weeks had passed after radiotherapy alone, vaccination started, or it started with temozolomide cycles. Most patients had received both radiotherapy and temozolomide, the prior options being radiotherapy, temozolomide, or both. Findings and limits, study-wide: Pseudoprogression apparently tracked independently of changes in top peripheral T cell clonotypes.

Time point reported: week 23, last vaccination. Topical imiquimod was applied with each vaccine dose, which held 300 ug of mutant IDH1 20-mer peptide. Details on this clone: Its antigen is not identified.

Only in-frame clones appear in the TCRdb table, and some are missing; sequencing was by immunoSEQ multiplex PCR. The sample lists approximately 57,000 clones, roughly 81% occurring once. The length of the CDR3 is 15 residues. Germline CDR1 is SGHVS and CDR2 is FQNEAQ. Trimming at V came to 3 bases and at J to 9 bases, leaving 8 bases not matched to a gene. The rearrangement joins TRBV7-8 to TRBJ2-2, with TRBD1 matching 9 bases. The clonotype comes from a woman aged 40 to 49 with glioma. Some clones in this sample may be carry-over from other donors' samples. The input for sequencing was PBMCs, taken from a glioma patient whose treatment included an IDH1 peptide vaccine. The CDR3 DNA follows: TGTGCCAGCAGCTTTGGGGACAGGGCCCACCGGGAGCTGTTTTTT. It codes for CASSFGDRAHRELFF. The full variable domain, in which reference TRBV7-8 and TRBJ2-2 provide the parts outside the CDR3, is GAGVSQSPRYKVAKRGQDVALRCDPISGHVSLFWYQQALGQGPEFLTYFQNEAQLDKSGLPSDRFFAERPEGSVSTLKIQRTQQEDSAVYLCASSFGDRAHRELFFGEGSRLTVL.